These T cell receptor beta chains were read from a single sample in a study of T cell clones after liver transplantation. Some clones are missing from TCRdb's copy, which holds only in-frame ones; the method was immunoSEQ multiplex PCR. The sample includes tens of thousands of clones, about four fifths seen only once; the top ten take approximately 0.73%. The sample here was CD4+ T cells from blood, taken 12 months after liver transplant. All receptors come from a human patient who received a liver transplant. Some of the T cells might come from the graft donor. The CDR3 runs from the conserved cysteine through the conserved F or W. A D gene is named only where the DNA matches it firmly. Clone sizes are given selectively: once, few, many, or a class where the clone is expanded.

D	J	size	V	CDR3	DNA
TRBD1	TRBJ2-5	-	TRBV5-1	CASSRAGTEGTQYF	TGCGCCAGCTCCCGGGCCGGGACAGAGGGGACCCAGTACTTC
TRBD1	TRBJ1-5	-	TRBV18	CASSPGTQGGNQPQHF	TGTGCCAGCTCACCCGGTACCCAGGGGGGGAATCAGCCCCAGCATTTT
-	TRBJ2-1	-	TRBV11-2	CASSLPTTEGRYRGQFF	TGTGCCAGCAGCTTACCTACCACGGAGGGCAGGTATCGTGGGCAGTTCTTC
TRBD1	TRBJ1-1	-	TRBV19	CASSTRTGLMNTEAFF	TGTGCCAGTAGTACCCGGACAGGCCTCATGAACACTGAAGCTTTCTTT
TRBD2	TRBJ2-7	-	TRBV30	CAWSGPARATSGRVDEQYF	TGTGCCTGGAGTGGGCCGGCGAGGGCCACTAGCGGGAGGGTTGACGAGCAGTACTTC
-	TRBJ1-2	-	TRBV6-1	CASSEWAGGGYNYGYTF	TGTGCCAGCAGTGAGTGGGCAGGAGGAGGCTATAACTATGGCTACACCTTC
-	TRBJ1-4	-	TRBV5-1	CASSLGQGLNEKLFF	TGCGCCAGCAGCTTGGGGCAGGGGCTTAATGAAAAACTGTTTTTT
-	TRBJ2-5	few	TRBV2	CASLFYAQETQYF	TGTGCCAGCTTATTCTATGCTCAAGAGACCCAGTACTTC
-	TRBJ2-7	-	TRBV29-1	CSVVFRWDSYEQYF	TGCAGCGTTGTCTTCCGCTGGGACTCCTACGAGCAGTACTTC
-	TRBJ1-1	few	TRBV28	CASILSRVYTEAFF	TGTGCCAGCATCCTCTCACGGGTTTACACTGAAGCTTTCTTT
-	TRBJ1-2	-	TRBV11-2	CASAGGGGYGYTF	TGTGCCAGCGCCGGGGGAGGAGGCTATGGCTACACCTTC
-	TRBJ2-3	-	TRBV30	CAWTGISRDTQYF	TGTGCCTGGACCGGTATATCGAGAGATACGCAGTATTTT
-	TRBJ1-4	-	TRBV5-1	CASSLGGEKLFF	TGCGCCAGCAGCTTGGGGGGTGAAAAACTGTTTTTT
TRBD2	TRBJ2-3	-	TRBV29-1	CSVNNPTSSRTDTQYF	TGCAGCGTCAACAACCCGACTAGCAGCCGCACAGATACGCAGTATTTT
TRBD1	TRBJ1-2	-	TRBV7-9	CASSEQGTGEGYTF	TGTGCCAGCAGCGAACAGGGGACAGGGGAAGGCTACACCTTC
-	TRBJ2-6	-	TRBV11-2	CASSSIRSGANVLTF	TGTGCCAGCAGCTCCATCCGCTCTGGGGCCAACGTCCTGACTTTC
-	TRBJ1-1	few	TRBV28	CASSPSKGGVIMNTEAFF	TGTGCCAGCAGTCCCTCCAAAGGCGGAGTTATCATGAACACTGAAGCTTTCTTT
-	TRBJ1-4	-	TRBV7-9	CASSWAPDRFFATNEKLFF	TGTGCCAGCAGCTGGGCCCCGGACAGATTCTTTGCAACTAATGAAAAACTGTTTTTT
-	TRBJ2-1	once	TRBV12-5	CASGQTDGLPSYNEQFF	TGTGCTAGTGGTCAGACGGACGGGTTACCCTCCTACAATGAGCAGTTCTTC
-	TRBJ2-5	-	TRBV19	CASSMVTEETQYF	TGTGCCAGTAGTATGGTGACTGAAGAGACCCAGTACTTC
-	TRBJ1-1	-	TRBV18	CASSPPGGFPTEAFF	TGTGCCAGCTCACCACCGGGCGGGTTCCCAACTGAAGCTTTCTTT
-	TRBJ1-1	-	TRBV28	CASKLDHRSAEAFF	TGTGCCAGCAAACTTGACCACAGGTCTGCTGAAGCTTTCTTT
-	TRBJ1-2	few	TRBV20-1	CSAQEGYGYTF	TGCAGTGCTCAGGAAGGGTATGGCTACACCTTC
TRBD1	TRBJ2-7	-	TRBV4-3	CASSPTGYRGLGEQYF	TGCGCCAGCAGCCCTACGGGATACAGGGGGTTGGGCGAGCAGTACTTC
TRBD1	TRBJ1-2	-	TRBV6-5	CASSYSTGGDGYTF	TGTGCCAGCAGTTACTCTACAGGGGGGGATGGCTACACCTTC
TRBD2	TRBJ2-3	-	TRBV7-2	CASSFVAGGGADTQYF	TGTGCCAGCAGCTTTGTGGCGGGAGGGGGGGCAGATACGCAGTATTTT
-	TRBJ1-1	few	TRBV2	CASSEAVNTEAFF	TGTGCCAGCAGTGAAGCTGTAAACACTGAAGCTTTCTTT
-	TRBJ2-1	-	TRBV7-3	CASSWQGLNPNNEQFF	TGTGCCAGCAGCTGGCAGGGTCTTAATCCGAACAATGAGCAGTTCTTC
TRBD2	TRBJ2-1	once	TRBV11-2	CASSSLSGRNEQFF	TGTGCCAGCAGCTCCCTTAGCGGGAGGAATGAGCAGTTCTTC
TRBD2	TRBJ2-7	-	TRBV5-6	CASSFYSGRVPLMTYEQYF	TGTGCCAGCAGCTTCTATAGCGGGAGGGTACCCCTTATGACCTACGAGCAGTACTTC
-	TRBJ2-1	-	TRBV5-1	CASSLEDEQFF	TGCGCCAGCAGCTTGGAAGATGAGCAGTTCTTC
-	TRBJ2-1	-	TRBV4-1	CASSPGRGSSYNEQFF	TGCGCCAGCAGCCCAGGGAGGGGGAGCTCCTACAATGAGCAGTTCTTC
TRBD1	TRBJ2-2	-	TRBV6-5	CASSRTGNTGELFF	TGTGCCAGCAGTCGGACAGGGAACACCGGGGAGCTGTTTTTT
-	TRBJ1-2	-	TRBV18	CASSAGRDFSYGYTF	TGTGCCAGCTCAGCGGGCCGGGATTTTTCGTATGGCTACACCTTC
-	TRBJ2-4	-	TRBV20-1	CSAPGGQIQYF	TGCAGTGCTCCCGGAGGGCAGATTCAGTACTTC
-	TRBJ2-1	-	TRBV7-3	CASSLTYVDPANNEQFF	TGTGCCAGCAGCTTAACATACGTTGACCCCGCTAACAATGAGCAGTTCTTC
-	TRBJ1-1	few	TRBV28	CASRIQGRTEAFF	TGTGCCAGCAGAATCCAAGGGCGGACTGAAGCTTTCTTT
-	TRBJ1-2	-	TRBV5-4	CASSFGPGANYGYTF	TGTGCCAGCAGCTTTGGACCGGGCGCAAACTATGGCTACACCTTC
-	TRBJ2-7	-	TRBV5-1	CASSLAGVDEQYF	TGCGCCAGCAGCTTGGCCGGGGTCGACGAGCAGTACTTC
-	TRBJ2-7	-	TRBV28	CASSLTGRTSYEQYF	TGTGCCAGCAGTTTAACAGGGCGGACCTCCTACGAGCAGTACTTC
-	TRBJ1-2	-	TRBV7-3	CASSLGTGGYGYTF	TGTGCCAGCAGCTTGGGGACGGGAGGCTATGGCTACACCTTC
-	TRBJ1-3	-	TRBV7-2	CASSLEVYSGNTIYF	TGTGCCAGCAGCTTAGAGGTGTACTCTGGAAACACCATATATTTT
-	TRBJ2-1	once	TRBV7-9	CASSGTTYNEQFF	TGTGCCAGCAGCGGTACGACCTACAATGAGCAGTTCTTC
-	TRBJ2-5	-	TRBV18	CASSAGETQYF	TGTGCCAGCTCGGCGGGAGAGACCCAGTACTTC
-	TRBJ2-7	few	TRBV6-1	CASRSFGEQYF	TGTGCCTCCCGTTCTTTTGGGGAGCAGTACTTC
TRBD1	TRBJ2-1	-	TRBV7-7	CASSSDRVAEQFF	TGTGCCAGCAGTTCTGACAGGGTCGCGGAGCAGTTCTTC
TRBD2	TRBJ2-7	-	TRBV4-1	CASSRDSGRGYEQYF	TGCGCCAGCAGCCGAGATAGCGGGAGGGGGTACGAGCAGTACTTC
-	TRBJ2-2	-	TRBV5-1	CASSLLEGELFF	TGCGCCAGCAGCCTCTTAGAAGGGGAGCTGTTTTTT
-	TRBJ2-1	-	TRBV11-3	CASSLGGHNEQFF	TGTGCCAGCAGCTTAGGTGGCCACAATGAGCAGTTCTTC
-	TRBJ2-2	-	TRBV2	CASYPRGADGELFF	TGTGCCAGCTACCCACGAGGGGCGGACGGGGAGCTGTTTTTT
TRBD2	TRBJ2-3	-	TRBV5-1	CASRPGLAAPSQYF	TGCGCCAGCAGACCCGGACTAGCGGCCCCATCGCAGTATTTT
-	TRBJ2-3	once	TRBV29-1	CSVVPVISTDTQYF	TGCAGCGTTGTCCCGGTAATTAGCACAGATACGCAGTATTTT
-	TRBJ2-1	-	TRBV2	CASSEPSDASSYNEQFF	TGTGCCAGCAGTGAACCTAGCGACGCAAGCTCCTACAATGAGCAGTTCTTC
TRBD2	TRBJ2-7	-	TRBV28	CASSPKGLTLSYEQYF	TGTGCCAGCAGCCCGAAGGGACTAACGCTCTCCTACGAGCAGTACTTC
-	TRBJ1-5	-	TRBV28	CASSRGRGSQPQHF	TGTGCCAGCAGCCGAGGACGCGGGAGTCAGCCCCAGCATTTT
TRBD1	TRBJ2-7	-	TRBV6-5	CASSYPDRPYEQYF	TGTGCCAGCAGTTACCCGGACAGGCCCTACGAGCAGTACTTC
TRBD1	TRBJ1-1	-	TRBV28	CASLRDRATEAFF	TGTGCCAGTCTCAGGGACAGGGCCACTGAAGCTTTCTTT
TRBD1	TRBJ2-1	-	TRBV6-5	CASSYASQGGNEQFF	TGTGCCAGCAGTTACGCCTCACAGGGGGGCAATGAGCAGTTCTTC
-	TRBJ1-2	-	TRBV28	CASSFRTDGYTF	TGTGCCAGCAGTTTCCGGACGGATGGCTACACCTTC
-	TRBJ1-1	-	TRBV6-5	CASSRIRATEAFF	TGTGCCAGCAGTCGTATCAGGGCCACTGAAGCTTTCTTT